The source of this TCR beta chain is a study of shared clonotypes between healthy human individuals. For the study at large: Three plates were used per donor for CD4 naive, three for CD4 memory, two for CD8 naive and one for CD8 memory.

Every one of the donors was a Caucasian adult that lived in Nashville, Tennessee. Genomic DNA from each subset was divided evenly over several immunoSEQ plates. Per the original methods: Filtering differed, since immunoSEQ gave only junction sequences and no quality scores. Assay: immunoSEQ multiplex PCR; the TCRdb copy retains only in-frame clones and omits some. V and J calls and clone size are given by that table; D and trimming were obtained from the DNA. The sample contains 2 million to 2.5 million clones, roughly 95% of which appear only once. J gave up 3 bases and V 2 bases, and 9 bases lay outside the gene matches. This CDR3 is 16 amino acids long. CDR1 is WSHSY and CDR2 is SAAADI in the germline V gene.

The V and J genes are TRBV10-2 and TRBJ2-5, with 7 positions matching TRBD2. The clonotype was recovered from a man between 18 and 35 years old in good health. The sequenced sample consisted of naive CD4+ T cells sorted from blood. Subset described: CD45RA+ positively selected. The DNA of the CDR3 is TGCGCCAGCAGTGAGGGGGGAGGGCTAGCGGAAGAGACCCAGTACTTC. This sequence encodes CASSEGGGLAEETQYF.